This T cell receptor (beta chain) appears in the sequencing data of a study of Ad26.COV2.S vaccination and SARS-CoV-2 variants. Concerning this clone itself: Its antigen remains unknown.

V lost 6 bases to trimming and J lost 8 bases; unmatched junction nucleotides: 12. CDR3 length equals 16 residues. Germline V gives CDR1 LNHDA, CDR2 SQIVND (reference sequence). Measured with immunoSEQ multiplex PCR; TCRdb has only the in-frame clones, and not every one. The table records more than 150,000 clones, approximately 90% of them present only once. Findings and limits, study-wide: People given the vaccine had a wider spike-specific TCR breadth than placebo recipients did. Vaccinees and placebo recipients showed similar non-spike TCR breadth.

The TCR was taken from a human donor who had recovered from COVID-19. The chain links TRBV19 to TRBJ2-1, with 11 nucleotides matching TRBD2. Here the sequenced sample was peripheral blood, taken after recovery from COVID-19. The CDR3 sequence is CASRGRVAGGRDEQFF. CDR3 bases: TGTGCCAGTAGAGGGCGGGTAGCGGGAGGGAGGGATGAGCAGTTCTTC.